This T cell receptor (beta chain) emerged from a study of cytomegalovirus exposure and HLA in healthy donors. Regarding the study as a whole: Later, an analysis found that common viral pathogens appeared to be linked with several of the most significant clusters.

This CDR3 spans 16 amino acids. Trimming took 1 base from V and 4 from J; bases not matched to a gene: 9. Germline CDR1 SGHVS, CDR2 FQNEAQ. Donors were ostensibly healthy at sampling, although undocumented immune exposures were probable. A single count supports this clone. The antigen is unknown. The PCR used 60 Vbeta and 13 Jbeta primers. The repertoire was sequenced with immunoSEQ multiplex PCR; TCRdb's copy has only in-frame clones and lacks some. The table records roughly 130,000 clones, around 81% of them present only once. The clonotype originates from a young man in good health and CMV-seronegative. This chain uses TRBV7-8 with TRBJ1-2, with 7 bases fitting TRBD1. Material: PBMCs. DNA of the CDR3: TGTGCCAGCAGCTTAGGCCGACAGGGAATTCCCTATGGCTACACCTTC. It specifies CASSLGRQGIPYGYTF.